One and the same sample provided the 2 T cell receptor beta chains below, sequenced in a study of blood T cell repertoires in COVID-19. The assay was immunoSEQ multiplex PCR, and TCRdb's table has in-frame clones only and misses some. The table shows about 300,000 clones, with about 91% occurring only once. Sequencing used peripheral blood. The receptors originated from a woman between 25 and 40 years old who had recovered from COVID-19.

V usage is TRBV28 and J usage is TRBJ2-5, with D possibly being TRBD2 (5 bases). This CDR3 has 15 amino acids. V dropped 2 bases and J dropped 1 base, with 11 bases sitting between them. CDR1 is MDHEN and CDR2 is SYDVKM in the germline V gene. For the CDR3, the DNA is TGTGCCAGCAGTTTACCCTCGGCGGGCCAAGAGACCCAGTACTTC. This gives the protein CASSLPSAGQETQYF. The full variable domain, its missing parts supplied by reference TRBV28 and TRBJ2-5, is DVKVTQSSRYLVKRTGEKVFLECVQDMDHENMFWYRQDPGLGLRLIYFSYDVKMKEKGDIPEGYSVSREKKERFSLILESASTNQTSMYLCASSLPSAGQETQYFGPGTRLLVL.

This clone was detected only once. The gene calls are TRBV5-1 and TRBJ2-2; the match to TRBD2 covers 7 bases. Per germline, CDR1 SGHRS and CDR2 YFSETQ. The CDR3 has 15 residues. With 2 bases clipped from V and 7 bases from J, the junction kept 8 bases outside the gene matches. This CDR3 is CASSFWGGASGELFF. The CDR3 nucleotides are TGCGCCAGCAGCTTTTGGGGAGGGGCCAGCGGGGAGCTGTTTTTT.